What follows are 19 T cell receptor beta chains derived from one specimen sequenced in a study of cytomegalovirus exposure and HLA in healthy donors (dated by TCRdb to about 2017). The library was built by means of the immunoSEQ multiplex PCR assay. Here the immuneACCESS table is served through TCRdb, limited to in-frame sequences with V and J called. Missing clones are a known gap in these copies; in checked studies unresolved V genes cover under half, and the rest lacks a known reason. The sample yields 55,000 to 75,000 clones; roughly 94% were counted once. Of the sample, about 4.4% is held by the ten largest clones. Sequencing input: PBMCs. The receptors come from a man aged 18 to 30 in good health and CMV-seropositive.

The chain combines TRBV14 with TRBJ2-7; D remains ambiguous. The V gene's germline CDR1 is SGHDN and CDR2 FVKESK. The CDR3 contains 12 residues. Trimming pared 1 base from V and 6 bases from J, leaving 7 bases between. CDR3 bases: TGTGCCAGCAGCCAAGCGGGTGGCGAGCAGTACTTC. It specifies CASSQAGGEQYF.

The chain couples TRBV6-5 to TRBJ2-2; no clear D gene. The V end lost 5 bases, the J end lost 7 bases, and 5 bases lay between the germline ends. CDR3 length: 11 residues. CDR1 MNHEY and CDR2 SVGAGI come from the germline V gene. In DNA, the CDR3 is TGTGCCAGCAGTGTTATCGGGGAGCTGTTTTTT. Translation: CASSVIGELFF.

The rearrangement links TRBV10-3 to TRBJ2-5; perhaps TRBD2 as D (5 bases). Germline V lookup: CDR1 ENHRY, CDR2 SYGVKD. The CDR3 spans 17 residues. Between the trimmed V and J ends, which lost 0 bases and 4 bases, there was a span of 18 bases. Here the CDR3 reads CAISESYVQVGGETQYF. In DNA form, the CDR3 reads TGTGCCATCAGTGAGTCGTATGTTCAGGTTGGAGGAGAGACCCAGTACTTC.

This clone appeared a single time. This chain joins TRBV2 and TRBJ2-7; perhaps TRBD1 as D (6 bases). V lost 5 bases to trimming and J lost 3 bases, with 8 bases between them. This CDR3 is 12 amino acids long. CDR1 is SNHLY, CDR2 FYNNEI, per germline. The CDR3 reads CASSKGDYEQYF. CDR3 nucleotides: TGTGCCAGCAGTAAGGGGGACTACGAGCAGTACTTC.

This clone is a singleton in its sample. Here the CDR3 reads CASSQEVRTGRGNEKLFF. Here the CDR3 DNA reads TGCGCCAGCAGCCAAGAGGTCCGGACGGGAAGGGGGAATGAAAAACTGTTTTTT. The rearrangement uses TRBV4-3 and TRBJ1-4; possible D gene TRBD1, 6 bases. V lost 0 bases to trimming and J lost 5 bases, with 19 bases between them. The CDR3 contains 18 residues. Germline CDR1 is LGHNA and CDR2 is YSLEER.

This chain connects TRBV6-4 to TRBJ2-3; TRBD2 matches at 8 bases. Unmatched junction bases numbered 6, after V lost 8 bases and J lost 2 bases. This CDR3 region has 14 residues. Germline V gene sequence: CDR1 MRHNA, CDR2 SNTAGT. The DNA for the CDR3 is TGTGCCAGCGGCGCGGGAGGACCCACAGATACGCAGTATTTT. It specifies CASGAGGPTDTQYF.

V and J are TRBV23-1 and TRBJ1-1; 10 bases match TRBD1. Being an ORF, TRBV23-1 has a function that is uncertain. The CDR3 contains 15 residues. Unmatched junction bases numbered 2, after V lost 3 bases and J lost 1 base. For the CDR3, the DNA is TGCGCCAGCAGTCAGGGGACAGGGGAGAACACTGAAGCTTTCTTT. Its translation is CASSQGTGENTEAFF.

The rearrangement joins TRBV11-3 to TRBJ2-2, with 9 positions matching TRBD1. V lost 6 bases, J lost 2 bases, and 7 bases stayed unmatched. Germline values: CDR1 SGHNT, CDR2 YENEEA. The CDR3 length is 16 residues. The CDR3 bases are TGTGCCAGCAGGTTGGGGACAGGGTTTAACACCGGGGAGCTGTTTTTT. Its protein is CASRLGTGFNTGELFF.

A word on this clone: Germline is not matched at one junction end, which may reflect a read error. V gene TRBV28 combines with J gene TRBJ2-7; perhaps TRBD1 as D (6 bases). Germline CDR1 MDHEN, CDR2 SYDVKM. This CDR3 contains 15 residues. CDR3 loop: CASTLRYRGGYEQYF. The DNA for the CDR3 is TGTGCCAGCACTTTACGGTATCGAGGGGGATACGAGCAGTACTTC.

This chain connects TRBV30 to TRBJ2-6, with D possibly matching TRBD2 (5 bases). The germline V and J ends were trimmed by 2 bases and 3 bases, with 11 bases remaining between them. From germline, CDR1 is GTSNPN and CDR2 SVGIG (reference sequence). The CDR3 extends over 15 amino acids. The CDR3 coding sequence is TGTGCCTGGAGTTCTCCCGGGGATGGGGCCAACGTCCTGACTTTC. It specifies CAWSSPGDGANVLTF.

The CDR3 DNA follows: TGCGCCAGCAGCCAAGCCCGGGGGACTAGCGGGGTCTCTCGGGACAATGAGCAGTTCTTC. This translates into CASSQARGTSGVSRDNEQFF. The chain joins TRBV4-1 to TRBJ2-1, with 13 bases aligning to TRBD2. V was clipped by 1 base and J by 5 bases; unmatched bases: 14. Germline CDR1 MGHRA, CDR2 YSYEKL. This CDR3 spans 20 amino acids.

The rearrangement links TRBV7-8 to TRBJ2-7; TRBD1 matches 8 bases. J lost 4 bases, V lost 2 bases, and 4 bases had no gene match. The CDR3 totals 14 residues. From germline, CDR1 is SGHVS and CDR2 FQNEAQ. CDR3 loop: CASSLFGTGYEQYF. In DNA form, the CDR3 reads TGTGCCAGCAGCTTATTTGGGACAGGTTACGAGCAGTACTTC.

The chain joins TRBV19 to TRBJ2-1; 9 bases are a match to TRBD1. V lost 6 bases and J lost 6; bases outside the gene matches: 3. CDR1 is LNHDA, CDR2 SQIVND, per germline (reference sequence). This CDR3 has 13 amino acids. The CDR3 sequence is CASRTGGGNEQFF. CDR3 nucleotides: TGTGCCAGTAGGACAGGGGGGGGCAATGAGCAGTTCTTC.

The chain links TRBV12-5 to TRBJ1-5; 7 nucleotides match TRBD1. Germline CDR1 reads LGHNT; CDR2 reads FRNRAP. The V segment lost 9 bases and the J segment 2 bases; nucleotides outside the gene matches: 7. This CDR3 is built from 14 residues. This CDR3 reads CASQGGSGNQPQHF. CDR3 nucleotide sequence: TGTGCTAGCCAGGGGGGATCGGGCAATCAGCCCCAGCATTTT.

The CDR3 reads CASSLFPGGVMETQYF. The CDR3 DNA is TGTGCCAGCAGTTTGTTCCCAGGGGGTGTGATGGAGACCCAGTACTTC. The chain recombines TRBV27 with TRBJ2-5; 7 bases align to TRBD1. The length of the CDR3 is 16 residues. J lost 5 bases, V lost 3 bases, and 12 bases had no gene match. Per the germline V gene, CDR1 is MNHEY and CDR2 is SMNVEV (reference sequence).

This clone was seen once. The J gene is TRBJ2-2, the V gene TRBV13, with TRBD2 matching 12 bases. With 5 bases clipped from V and 6 bases from J, the junction kept 4 bases outside the gene matches. The CDR3 consists of 15 residues. Germline assignment: CDR1 PRHDT and CDR2 FYEKMQ (reference sequence). The CDR3 protein is CASSRGLAGSGELFF. The CDR3 DNA follows: TGTGCCAGCAGCCGGGGACTAGCGGGTTCCGGGGAGCTGTTTTTT.

The V and J genes are TRBV4-1 and TRBJ1-1; D is undetermined. This CDR3 comprises 15 residues. V lost 0 bases and J 0 bases, leaving 8 bases between the germline ends. CDR1 MGHRA and CDR2 YSYEKL come from the germline V gene. The CDR3 spells CASSQEAGLNTEAFF. The DNA for the CDR3 is TGCGCCAGCAGCCAAGAAGCGGGTTTGAACACTGAAGCTTTCTTT.

The gene calls are TRBV5-1 and TRBJ2-5, with no clear D. CDR3 length equals 17 residues. CDR1 is SGHRS and CDR2 is YFSETQ in the germline V gene. V was clipped by 1 base and J by 4 bases, with 20 bases between them. In DNA, the CDR3 is TGCGCCAGCAGCTTGAATGGTGGGCTGGCAAATCGAGAGACCCAGTACTTC. It encodes CASSLNGGLANRETQYF.

The V and J genes are TRBV27 and TRBJ2-7, with TRBD1 matching over 7 bases. Germline V gives CDR1 MNHEY, CDR2 SMNVEV (reference sequence). With V trimmed by 4 bases and J by 3 bases, 6 bases remained unmatched. The CDR3 spans 14 residues. Here the CDR3 reads CASSSQDRLYEQYF. CDR3 in DNA: TGTGCCAGCAGTTCCCAGGACAGGCTCTACGAGCAGTACTTC.